These 30 T cell receptor beta chains came from one sample sequenced in a study of blood T cell repertoires in COVID-19. Assay: immunoSEQ multiplex PCR; the TCRdb copy retains only in-frame clones and omits some. This table holds 250,000 or so clones, about nine tenths found once. The sample was peripheral blood. These receptors originate from a woman aged 25 to 39 with active or convalescent COVID-19.

The V call is TRBV7-6, the J call TRBJ1-6; no firm D call. Germline-derived CDR1 and CDR2 are SGHVS and FNYEAQ. Trimming left V 4 bases short and J 8 bases short, with 12 bases between. The CDR3 is made up of 14 amino acids. The DNA for the CDR3 is TGTGCCAGCAGCTCGGAGGCAAGACATTCACCCCTCCACTTT. The encoded protein is CASSSEARHSPLHF.

The gene calls are TRBV5-5 and TRBJ2-7; 8 bases are a match to TRBD2. The CDR3 sequence is 14 residues long. V shed 2 bases and J 5 bases; nucleotides not matched to a gene: 6. The germline CDR1 and CDR2 sequences are SGHKS and YYEKEE (reference sequence). CDR3 nucleotides: TGTGCCAGCAGCTTCATGACTAGCGAAAACGAGCAGTACTTC. Protein: CASSFMTSENEQYF.

The chain joins TRBV2 to TRBJ1-2, with D possibly being TRBD1 (6 bases). The germline CDR1 and CDR2 sequences are SNHLY and FYNNEI. The CDR3 is made up of 11 amino acids. V was trimmed by 7 bases and J by 8 bases, leaving 11 bases between them. The CDR3 sequence is CASNRVGGYTF. As DNA, the CDR3 is TGTGCCAGCAACAGGGTGGGAGGCTACACCTTC.

The rearrangement links TRBV4-1 to TRBJ1-1; D remains unclear. The CDR3 spans 14 residues. V lost 7 bases and J lost 1, with 13 bases in between. CDR1 and CDR2 from the germline V gene are MGHRA and YSYEKL. DNA for the CDR3: TGCGCCAGCAAAGGAAGAGGCGGGAACACTGAAGCTTTCTTT. It codes for CASKGRGGNTEAFF.

The rearrangement joins TRBV7-2 to TRBJ1-5, with TRBD1 matching over 8 bases. Germline loops: CDR1 SGHTA, CDR2 FQGNSA. V gave up 5 bases and J gave up 2 bases; unmatched junction bases: 5. The CDR3 has 15 residues. CDR3 in DNA: TGTGCCAGCAGCGCCAGGGGGCAGGGCAATCAGCCCCAGCATTTT. It yields the protein CASSARGQGNQPQHF.

This sequence joins TRBV5-4 and TRBJ2-7; 9 bases match TRBD2. Trimming removed 1 base from V and 3 bases from J; junction bases left unmatched: 14. This CDR3 comprises 18 residues. Germline assignment: CDR1 SGHNT and CDR2 YYREEE (reference sequence). In nucleotides, the CDR3 is TGTGCCAGCAGCTTGAGGCGGATGCGGGGGGGACCCGTCTACGAGCAGTACTTC. Its protein product is CASSLRRMRGGPVYEQYF.

V is TRBV30 and J is TRBJ1-2; 11 bases line up with TRBD1. Germline V gene sequence: CDR1 GTSNPN, CDR2 SVGIG (reference sequence). J gave up 8 bases and V 7 bases, and 12 bases lay outside the gene matches. This CDR3 has 14 amino acids. CDR3 in DNA: TGTGCCTTATCGGGGGGACAGGGGGGAGGAGGCTACACCTTC. Its protein product is CALSGGQGGGGYTF.

The chain recombines TRBV7-2 with TRBJ2-5; D is perhaps TRBD1 (5 bases). Deletions cut 5 bases from V and 4 bases from J, with 23 bases between. This CDR3 is 17 amino acids long. Looked up from germline, CDR1 is SGHTA and CDR2 is FQGNSA. This chain's CDR3 is CASSPQAPQLRGETQYF. The CDR3 nucleotides are TGTGCCAGCAGCCCTCAAGCGCCTCAATTAAGGGGAGAGACCCAGTACTTC. Combining the CDR3 with reference TRBV7-2 and TRBJ2-5 gives the whole variable domain GAGVSQSPSNKVTEKGKDVELRCDPISGHTALYWYRQSLGQGLEFLIYFQGNSAPDKSGLPSDRFSAERTGGSVSTLTIQRTQQEDSAVYLCASSPQAPQLRGETQYFGPGTRLLVL.

The CDR3 DNA reads as TGTGCCTGGACGCAGGTCTCTGGAAACACCATATATTTT. It is translated as CAWTQVSGNTIYF. This rearrangement joins TRBV30 to TRBJ1-3; no clear D gene. CDR1 and CDR2 from the germline V gene are GTSNPN and SVGIG (reference sequence). The CDR3 length is 13 residues. Trimming left V 4 bases short and J 0 bases short, with 7 bases between.

The V gene is TRBV6-5, the J gene TRBJ1-3; 8 bases match TRBD1. Germline trimming cut 5 bases from V and 4 bases from J; bases unmatched to any gene: 4. The length of the CDR3 is 14 residues. Germline CDR1 MNHEY, CDR2 SVGAGI. CDR3 in amino acids: CASSRQGRGNTIYF. Written as DNA, the CDR3 is TGTGCCAGCAGTCGACAGGGGAGAGGAAACACCATATATTTT.

The chain uses TRBV7-2 and TRBJ1-1; D may be TRBD1 (5 bases). The CDR3 has 16 residues. Trimming took off 1 base at V and 1 base at J, with 13 bases between the two ends. Germline loops: CDR1 SGHTA, CDR2 FQGNSA. This chain's CDR3 is CASSLVGTASNTEAFF. The CDR3 bases are TGTGCCAGCAGCTTAGTCGGGACTGCGTCGAACACTGAAGCTTTCTTT.

The chain uses TRBV19 and TRBJ1-3; TRBD1 might be the D (6 bases). The CDR3 contains 14 residues. Trimming removed 10 bases at V and 4 bases at J, with 17 bases between. Germline assignment: CDR1 LNHDA and CDR2 SQIVND (reference sequence). The CDR3 coding sequence is TGTGCCACCATTAGGGGGTCGGGGGGAAACACCATATATTTT. Protein: CATIRGSGGNTIYF.

The rearrangement joins TRBV5-1 to TRBJ1-3, with a weak D call TRBD1 (6 bases). The germline V and J ends were trimmed by 0 bases and 2 bases, with 15 bases remaining between them. The CDR3 runs 17 residues. The germline V gene has CDR1 SGHRS and CDR2 YFSETQ. The DNA of the CDR3 is TGCGCCAGCAGCTTGGTTTCACAGGGAACCGCTGGAAACACCATATATTTT. Its translation is CASSLVSQGTAGNTIYF.

V gene TRBV30 combines with J gene TRBJ1-2, with D perhaps matching TRBD1 (6 bases). The CDR3 consists of 13 residues. V lost 3 bases, J lost 4 bases, and 12 bases lay in between. Germline CDR1 is GTSNPN and CDR2 is SVGIG (reference sequence). The CDR3 sequence is CAWRNTGTYGYTF. CDR3 sequence (DNA): TGTGCCTGGAGGAATACAGGGACCTATGGCTACACCTTC. Using reference TRBV30 and TRBJ1-2 for the parts outside the CDR3, the full variable domain is SQTIHQWPATLVQPVGSPLSLECTVEGTSNPNLYWYRQAAGRGLQLLFYSVGIGQISSEVPQNLSASRPQDRQFILSSKKLLLSDSGFYLCAWRNTGTYGYTFGSGTRLTVV.

This rearrangement joins TRBV7-8 to TRBJ2-1; weak D call: TRBD1 (5 bases). V was shortened by 0 bases and J by 0 bases, with 15 bases between the two germline ends. The length of the CDR3 is 18 residues. Germline CDR1 and CDR2: SGHVS and FQNEAQ. CDR3 sequence reads: CASSLASRPGRSYNEQFF. The CDR3 bases are TGTGCCAGCAGCTTAGCGTCCCGGCCAGGGCGCTCCTACAATGAGCAGTTCTTC.

V usage is TRBV5-8 and J usage is TRBJ1-2; D is unresolved. Germline V gene data show CDR1 as SGHTS and CDR2 as YDEGEE. The CDR3 is made up of 13 amino acids. V was pared by 1 base and J by 7 bases, with 11 bases between. The CDR3 nucleotides read TGTGCCAGCAGCTTGCGGCGGGAGACTGGCTACACCTTC. This gives the protein CASSLRRETGYTF.

The chain combines TRBV5-1 with TRBJ2-3; 12 positions agree with TRBD2. J was trimmed by 0 bases and V by 6 bases; bases with no gene match: 8. Germline V gene sequence: CDR1 SGHRS, CDR2 YFSETQ. The CDR3 totals 17 residues. The CDR3 nucleotides read TGCGCCAGCACCCGACTAGCGGGGGCCCAAAGCACAGATACGCAGTATTTT. Amino acid sequence: CASTRLAGAQSTDTQYF.

The rearrangement joins TRBV6-6 to TRBJ1-1; weak D call: TRBD1 (5 bases). The CDR3 has 15 residues. The germline V gene encodes CDR1 MNHNY and CDR2 SVGAGI (reference sequence). V was clipped by 2 bases and J by 2 bases, with 12 bases between them. CDR3 region: CASSYRQTLNTEAFF. The CDR3, as DNA: TGTGCCAGCAGTTACAGACAGACCTTAAACACTGAAGCTTTCTTT.

The CDR3 protein is CASSPNGGGAPRSSYNEQFF. In DNA form, the CDR3 reads TGCGCCAGCAGCCCCAACGGCGGGGGGGCCCCCCGGAGCTCCTACAATGAGCAGTTCTTC. This chain links TRBV5-1 with TRBJ2-1, with TRBD2 matching 9 bases. The J segment lost 0 bases and the V segment lost 4 bases, leaving 17 bases of the junction unmatched. This CDR3 is built from 20 residues. Germline assignment: CDR1 SGHRS and CDR2 YFSETQ.

As concerns this clone: The junction shows a germline mismatch at one end, possibly a read error. This chain links TRBV14 with TRBJ2-5, with D maybe TRBD1 (6 bases). The CDR3 has 12 residues. Germline CDR1 and CDR2: SGHDN and FVKESK. CDR3 DNA sequence: TGCGATAGGACAGTCAGGAGGGAGACCCAGTACTTC. Translated, it gives CDRTVRRETQYF. Full variable domain (remainder filled in from reference TRBV14 and TRBJ2-5): EAGVTQFPSHSVIEKGQTVTLRCDPISGHDNLYWYRRVMGKEIKFLLHFVKESKQDESGMPNNRFLAERTGGTYSTLKVQPAELEDSGVYFCDRTVRRETQYFGPGTRLLVL.

This clone showed up just a few times. The gene calls are TRBV19 and TRBJ1-5, with TRBD1 identical over 11 bases. J was trimmed by 16 bases and V by 5 bases; bases with no gene match: 13. The CDR3 has 14 residues. From germline, CDR1 is LNHDA and CDR2 SQIVND (reference sequence). CDR3 nucleotides: TGTGCCAGTAGTCCCGGGACAGGGGGATACCTGGACCATTTT. Translation gives CASSPGTGGYLDHF.

This clone appeared once. The rearrangement uses TRBV4-2 and TRBJ1-4; D remains unclear. Germline V gene lookup returns CDR1 LGHNA and CDR2 YNFKEQ. Trimming took off 0 bases at V and 8 bases at J, with 7 bases between the two ends. This CDR3 has 13 residues. Written as DNA, the CDR3 is TGTGCCAGCAGCCAAGATAGCGGAGAAAAACTGTTTTTT. Residues: CASSQDSGEKLFF.

The chain is built from TRBV29-1 and TRBJ1-1, with TRBD1 as a possible D gene (6 bases). CDR1 is SQVTM, CDR2 ANQGSEA, per germline. Trimming took 7 bases from V and 8 from J, leaving 17 bases between them. This CDR3 region has 12 residues. The CDR3 is CSGGHQNREAFF. The DNA of the CDR3 is TGCAGCGGGGGACACCAGAACAGGGAAGCTTTCTTT. The complete variable domain, with remaining parts taken from reference TRBV29-1 and TRBJ1-1, reads SAVISQKPSRDICQRGTSLTIQCQVDSQVTMMFWYRQQPGQSLTLIATANQGSEATYESGFVIDKFPISRPNLTFSTLTVSNMSPEDSSIYLCSGGHQNREAFFGQGTRLTVV.

This clone has just one count. This sequence joins TRBV30 and TRBJ1-6; D may be TRBD1 (5 bases). Between the trimmed V and J ends, which lost 4 bases and 9 bases, there was a span of 16 bases. This CDR3 is built from 14 residues. The germline V gene has CDR1 GTSNPN and CDR2 SVGIG (reference sequence). The CDR3 spells CAWTREGLGSPLHF. CDR3 bases: TGTGCCTGGACCAGGGAGGGACTCGGTTCACCCCTCCACTTT.

This sequence joins TRBV2 and TRBJ1-5, with 9 positions matching TRBD1. Germline values: CDR1 SNHLY, CDR2 FYNNEI. The CDR3 is made up of 16 amino acids. V was clipped by 8 bases and J by 0 bases; unmatched bases: 8. CDR3 nucleotide sequence: TGTGCCAGCGGGGGGACAGGGAGATATAGCAATCAGCCCCAGCATTTT. Its translation: CASGGTGRYSNQPQHF.

The CDR3 loop is CASSLTGRGGYTF. CDR3 in DNA: TGTGCCAGCAGTTTGACAGGTCGAGGTGGCTACACCTTC. This sequence joins TRBV27 and TRBJ1-2, with D perhaps TRBD1 (6 bases). Germline V CDR1 and CDR2: MNHEY, SMNVEV (reference sequence). This CDR3 spans 13 amino acids. V was clipped by 3 bases and J by 7 bases, with 12 bases between them.

The CDR3 coding sequence is TGCGCCAGCATCCCAGCAGGGGGTGGCTCACCCCTCCACTTT. As protein: CASIPAGGGSPLHF. The chain is built from TRBV10-2 and TRBJ1-6; 7 positions agree with TRBD1. Germline V gene lookup returns CDR1 WSHSY and CDR2 SAAADI. Germline trimming cut 7 bases from V and 10 bases from J; bases unmatched to any gene: 10. This CDR3 comprises 14 residues.

This clone was counted once. The rearrangement joins TRBV27 to TRBJ1-2; D possibly corresponds to TRBD1 (6 bases). The CDR3 has 14 amino acids. Per germline, CDR1 MNHEY and CDR2 SMNVEV (reference sequence). V shed 5 bases and J shed 4 bases, with 14 bases lying between them. The CDR3 coding sequence is TGTGCCAGCAGTAAAGGGGGGGTAGGCTATGGCTACACCTTC. This codes for CASSKGGVGYGYTF.

This chain joins TRBV6-5 and TRBJ1-6, with 10 bases lining up with TRBD1. Germline CDR1 reads MNHEY; CDR2 reads SVGAGI. This CDR3 spans 15 amino acids. V shed 4 bases, J shed 9 bases, and the junction held 6 bases outside the gene matches. This chain's CDR3 is CASSSTGTGVSPLHF. CDR3 nucleotides: TGTGCCAGCAGTTCCACCGGGACAGGGGTTTCACCCCTCCACTTT.

This rearrangement joins TRBV4-3 to TRBJ1-1, with D unresolved. V lost 0 bases, J lost 5 bases, and 13 bases lay in between. This CDR3 is 15 amino acids long. Germline values: CDR1 LGHNA, CDR2 YSLEER. CDR3 in amino acids: CASSQDLQRGTEAFF. CDR3 DNA sequence: TGCGCCAGCAGCCAAGATCTACAGCGAGGGACTGAAGCTTTCTTT.